Each of the 20 T cell receptor beta chains below was sequenced from the same sample in a study of radiation and T cells in renal cell carcinoma. The data were produced by immunoSEQ multiplex PCR, yet TCRdb's version contains in-frame clones alone and is incomplete. The table includes fewer than 85,000 clones, 80% to 90% detected once. Time point here: blood 4 weeks post-SBRT, at nephrectomy. Indicated treatment: 15 Gy SBRT to primary tumor, nephrectomy 4 weeks later. The sequencing used blood, collected from a patient whose treatment included radiotherapy and nephrectomy. These receptors came from a woman between 70 and 85 years old with renal cell carcinoma.

This clone turned up a few times. The rearrangement uses TRBV29-1 and TRBJ1-1; D call uncertain. Germline lookup yields CDR1 SQVTM and CDR2 ANQGSEA. V lost 5 bases and J 1 base, leaving 5 bases between the germline ends. This CDR3 has 11 residues. CDR3 sequence: CSVRPNTEAFF. DNA for the CDR3: TGCAGCGTTCGACCGAACACTGAAGCTTTCTTT.

The chain employs TRBV15 and TRBJ2-3; 13 bases are shared with TRBD2. Germline values: CDR1 LNHNV, CDR2 YYDKDF (reference sequence). V gave up 5 bases and J gave up 5 bases; unmatched junction bases: 10. This CDR3 region has 17 residues. The CDR3 region is CATSAHPLAGGKDTQYF. The CDR3 DNA reads TGTGCCACCAGCGCCCATCCACTAGCGGGGGGGAAAGATACGCAGTATTTT.

J is TRBJ1-4 and V is TRBV15; D is possibly TRBD1 (5 bases). The germline gives CDR1 LNHNV, CDR2 YYDKDF (reference sequence). The V gene lost 1 base and the J gene lost 8 bases, with 14 bases spanning the gap. The CDR3 spans 15 residues. The CDR3 DNA reads TGTGCCACCAGCAGAGTTTTCCAGGGTTGGGAAAAACTGTTTTTT. It codes for CATSRVFQGWEKLFF.

The rearrangement links TRBV19 to TRBJ2-7; 9 bases agree with TRBD1. The CDR3 sequence is 15 residues long. Germline values: CDR1 LNHDA, CDR2 SQIVND (reference sequence). The ends lost 5 bases at V and 5 bases at J; junction bases unmatched: 10. The CDR3 DNA reads as TGTGCCAGTAGTGCTTGGACAGGGGTTCACAACGAGCAGTACTTC. This translates into CASSAWTGVHNEQYF.

The chain employs TRBV11-3 and TRBJ2-1; D gene ambiguous. Germline CDR1 is SGHNT and CDR2 is YENEEA. Trimming pared 2 bases from V and 5 bases from J, leaving 7 bases between. This CDR3 is 13 amino acids long. The CDR3 spells CASSLLANNEQFF. The CDR3 region has the DNA TGTGCCAGCAGCTTACTGGCGAACAATGAGCAGTTCTTC.

This clone has a single count. The J gene is TRBJ2-7, the V gene TRBV6-1; TRBD1 is a possible D gene (5 bases). V was trimmed by 1 base and J by 2 bases, leaving 9 bases between them. From germline, CDR1 is MNHNS and CDR2 SASEGT. The CDR3 has 14 amino acids. The CDR3 DNA follows: TGTGCCAGCAGTGAAGGGCAGGGTACCTACGAGCAGTACTTC. Protein sequence: CASSEGQGTYEQYF.

This clone was observed once. J is TRBJ2-5 and V is TRBV6-1; a possible D gene is TRBD2 (6 bases). From germline, CDR1 is MNHNS and CDR2 SASEGT. V lost 6 bases and J lost 3, with 8 bases in between. The CDR3 contains 12 residues. The CDR3 nucleotides read TGTGCCAGCAGCGCGGGGAAAGAGACCCAGTACTTC. Amino acids: CASSAGKETQYF.

The chain recombines TRBV28 with TRBJ1-3, with D unclear. CDR1 and CDR2 from the germline V gene are MDHEN and SYDVKM. Trimming stripped 4 bases from V and 1 base from J, with 20 bases between. The CDR3 spans 18 residues. CDR3 sequence: CASSWPGPGAQSGNTIYF. The CDR3 region has the DNA TGTGCCAGCAGTTGGCCGGGTCCGGGAGCCCAATCTGGAAACACCATATATTTT.

The V gene is TRBV5-1, the J gene TRBJ1-4; D unresolved. V dropped 4 bases and J dropped 8 bases, with 15 bases sitting between them. The germline V gene encodes CDR1 SGHRS and CDR2 YFSETQ. CDR3 length: 14 residues. The CDR3 loop reads CASSRASWSEKLFF. CDR3 DNA sequence: TGCGCCAGCAGCCGGGCGTCGTGGAGCGAAAAACTGTTTTTT.

The chain employs TRBV18 and TRBJ2-4; TRBD1 matches at 12 bases. The CDR3 covers 18 residues. V trimming: 2 bases; J trimming: 0 bases; junction bases outside the gene matches: 5. Germline CDR1 KGHSH, CDR2 LQKENI. The CDR3 DNA follows: TGTGCCAGCTCACCATTGGGACAGGGGGCTCTAGCCAAAAACATTCAGTACTTC. Its protein is CASSPLGQGALAKNIQYF. Supplemented by reference TRBV18 and TRBJ2-4, the full variable domain reads NAGVMQNPRHLVRRRGQEARLRCSPMKGHSHVYWYRQLPEEGLKFMVYLQKENIIDESGMPKERFSAEFPKEGPSILRIQQVVRGDSAAYFCASSPLGQGALAKNIQYFGAGTRLSVL.

The chain recombines TRBV19 with TRBJ1-6; 8 bases are a match to TRBD1. V lost 6 bases to trimming and J lost 7 bases; unmatched junction nucleotides: 14. This CDR3 has 17 amino acids. CDR1 LNHDA and CDR2 SQIVND come from the germline V gene (reference sequence). The DNA of the CDR3 is TGTGCCAGTAGGAAGACTACAGGGGGAGGTATGAATTCACCCCTCCACTTT. This codes for CASRKTTGGGMNSPLHF.

The chain is built from TRBV7-6 and TRBJ1-1, with 7 bases aligning to TRBD1. Per germline, CDR1 SGHVS and CDR2 FNYEAQ. V lost 5 bases and J lost 4; bases outside the gene matches: 7. The CDR3 runs to 14 residues. CDR3 sequence reads: CASSPRQGGTEAFF. The CDR3, as DNA: TGTGCCAGCAGCCCTAGACAGGGCGGCACTGAAGCTTTCTTT.

The chain joins TRBV29-1 to TRBJ2-1; 10 nucleotides match TRBD2. The CDR3 is made up of 20 amino acids. The germline CDR1 and CDR2 sequences are SQVTM and ANQGSEA. The CDR3: CSHAAIRSGGAFSSYNEQFF. The CDR3 region has the DNA TGCAGTCACGCGGCGATTCGGAGCGGGGGGGCTTTTAGCTCCTACAATGAGCAGTTCTTC.

The chain joins TRBV7-8 to TRBJ2-1, with D possibly being TRBD1 (6 bases). This CDR3 comprises 18 residues. Germline-derived CDR1 and CDR2 are SGHVS and FQNEAQ. Trimming removed 4 bases at V and 5 bases at J, with 24 bases between. The CDR3 DNA sequence: TGTGCCAGCAGCTCCCCAATACAAACAGGGTCCCTCCACAATGAGCAGTTCTTC. This sequence encodes CASSSPIQTGSLHNEQFF.

As to this clone: The sample contains more than one DNA sequence encoding this CDR3. CDR3 protein: CASSSGNQPQHF. In DNA form, the CDR3 reads TGTGCCAGCAGTTCCGGTAATCAGCCCCAGCATTTT. The gene calls are TRBV28 and TRBJ1-5; unclear D gene. Trimming took 4 bases from V and 4 from J, leaving 5 bases between them. The germline CDR1 and CDR2 sequences are MDHEN and SYDVKM. The CDR3 covers 12 residues.

The V gene is TRBV7-2, the J gene TRBJ1-3, with 7 bases aligning to TRBD1. The V gene end was trimmed by 2 bases and the J gene end by 4 bases; junction bases not matched to a gene: 5. The CDR3 consists of 15 residues. From germline, CDR1 is SGHTA and CDR2 FQGNSA. CDR3 bases: TGTGCCAGCAGCTTATTTGCAGGGGGAGGAAACACCATATATTTT. Protein: CASSLFAGGGNTIYF.

The genes are TRBV6-1 and TRBJ2-5; D possibly corresponds to TRBD2 (8 bases). Trimming left V 7 bases short and J 2 bases short, with 17 bases between. CDR1 MNHNS and CDR2 SASEGT come from the germline V gene. CDR3 length: 15 residues. This CDR3 reads CASTGQRGPQETQYF. CDR3 coding DNA: TGTGCCAGCACGGGACAGCGGGGGCCTCAAGAGACCCAGTACTTC.

This sequence joins TRBV18 and TRBJ1-1, with TRBD1 as a possible D gene (5 bases). The germline V and J ends were trimmed by 7 bases and 3 bases, with 12 bases remaining between them. This CDR3 spans 13 amino acids. CDR1 and CDR2 from the germline V gene are KGHSH and LQKENI. In nucleotides, the CDR3 is TGTGCCAGCTTGGACCGGGGGGACACTGAAGCTTTCTTT. Amino acid sequence: CASLDRGDTEAFF.

This chain links TRBV11-2 with TRBJ1-1, with D uncertain. Per the germline V gene, CDR1 is SGHAT and CDR2 is FQNNGV. The CDR3 loop spans 14 amino acids. The ends were cut back, 3 bases at V and 0 bases at J, with 8 bases in the middle. The CDR3 DNA reads as TGTGCCAGCAGCTTGCCAGACATGAACACTGAAGCTTTCTTT. Translated: CASSLPDMNTEAFF.

The J gene is TRBJ1-1, the V gene TRBV5-6; tentatively, D is TRBD1 (6 bases). Germline V CDR1 and CDR2: SGHDT, YYEEEE. The CDR3 has 16 residues. The V gene lost 0 bases and the J gene lost 1 base, with 13 bases spanning the gap. As DNA, the CDR3 is TGTGCCAGCAGCTTGGTGCCGGAGGGGGGGAACACTGAAGCTTTCTTT. This encodes CASSLVPEGGNTEAFF.